These 20 T cell receptor beta chains originate from one sample sequenced in a study of tumor-infiltrating lymphocytes in primary liver carcinoma. Blood RNA was derived from unsorted whole blood, and germline DNA was extracted too. The investigators made TCR beta cDNA from 500 ng total RNA, using a constant-region primer. Three-round nested multiplex PCR performed with slightly modified ARM-PCR produced the TCR beta libraries. The two initial PCR rounds, approximately 10 cycles each, used TRBV1-TRBV30 forward and C-beta reverse primers. From the multiplex PCR reads, TCRdb called clonotypes with MiXCR, one entry per CDR3 protein. The repertoire consists of 200,000 or so distinct CDR3 sequences, with about 61% occurring once and the leading ten covering approximately 6.5%. The sample consisted of peripheral blood. Source of these receptors: a woman aged 60-75 years with primary liver carcinoma and hepatitis B virus infection.

About this clonotype: Without the conserved terminal phenylalanine or tryptophan, this CDR3 likely stems from a read error. CDR3 sequence: CSIGTSGADTQYS. CDR3 DNA sequence: TGCAGCATCGGGACTAGCGGAGCAGATACGCAGTATTCT. The chain is built from TRBV29-1 and TRBJ2-3, with 11 bases aligning to TRBD2. In germline, CDR1 is SQVTM, CDR2 ANQGSEA. This CDR3 is 13 amino acids long. Trimming at V came to 8 bases and at J to 4 bases, leaving 5 bases not matched to a gene.

This clonotype was counted once. An end of the junction does not agree with germline; a read error may underlie this. The chain combines TRBV11-2 with TRBJ2-7, with D possibly being TRBD2 (6 bases). Germline CDR1 is SGHAT and CDR2 is FQNNGV. The CDR3 has 13 amino acids. CDR3 in DNA: TGTGCCAGCAGCTTAAGTGAGCGGGTCCAGCAGTGCTTC. It encodes CASSLSERVQQCF.

The chain carries TRBV5-1 and TRBJ2-3; perhaps TRBD2 as D (5 bases). V lost 8 bases to trimming and J lost 1 base, with 14 bases between them. The CDR3 contains 14 residues. Germline V gives CDR1 SGHRS, CDR2 YFSETQ. The CDR3 sequence is CASTYGLRTDTQYF. The CDR3 coding sequence is TGCGCCAGTACGTATGGACTTCGCACAGATACGCAGTATTTT.

There are many counts of this clonotype. The rearrangement joins TRBV12-3 or TRBV12-4 to TRBJ2-2, with 13 bases that match TRBD2. CDR3 length: 18 amino acids. The V segment lost 6 bases and the J segment 4 bases; nucleotides outside the gene matches: 11. The CDR3 DNA reads as TGTGCCAGCAGAACCACTAGCGGGAGGGCAGTCCCCACCGGGGAGCTGTTTTTT. Its translation: CASRTTSGRAVPTGELFF.

About this clonotype: This may stem from a read error, because a much larger clone lies one nucleotide away. The rearrangement uses TRBV5-5 and TRBJ1-2; D is unresolved. CDR1 and CDR2 (germline): SGHKS, YYEKEE (reference sequence). The CDR3 extends over 11 amino acids. DNA of the CDR3: TGTGCCAGCAGCACGATAGGGAACCCCTTCTTC. The encoded protein is CASSTIGNPFF. The full variable domain, with the rest looked up from reference TRBV5-5 and TRBJ1-2, is DAGVTQSPTHLIKTRGQQVTLRCSPISGHKSVSWYQQVLGQGPQFIFQYYEKEERGRGNFPDRFSARQFPNYSSELNVNALLLGDSALYLCASSTIGNPFFGSGTRLTVV.

Worth noting for this clonotype: A read error may be the cause here, since a much bigger clone is one base away. The gene calls are TRBV12-3 or TRBV12-4 and TRBJ1-5, with 8 bases matching TRBD1. TRBJ2-3 explains the end of the DNA better; the J call may be wrong. The CDR3 sequence is 15 residues long. CDR3 residues: CASSLGDRNNQPQYF. Written as DNA, the CDR3 is TGTGCCAGCAGTTTAGGGGACAGGAACAATCAGCCCCAGTATTTT.

This clonotype was seen at least ten times. The genes are TRBV29-1 and TRBJ2-6; unclear D gene. The germline V gene has CDR1 SQVTM and CDR2 ANQGSEA. This CDR3 is 15 amino acids long. Trimming took off 5 bases at V and 0 bases at J, with 11 bases between the two ends. The CDR3 DNA follows: TGCAGCGTTCGCGTGGACGGCTCTGGGGCCAACGTCCTGACTTTC. Protein sequence: CSVRVDGSGANVLTF.

The chain employs TRBV28 and TRBJ1-2, with D unclear. Germline V gene data show CDR1 as MDHEN and CDR2 as SYDVKM. Between the trimmed V and J ends, which lost 5 bases and 4 bases, there was a span of 11 bases. CDR3 length: 13 residues. CDR3 sequence: CASSPPESYGYTF. Written as DNA, the CDR3 is TGTGCCAGCAGTCCCCCCGAAAGCTATGGCTACACCTTC.

This clonotype was observed at least ten times. The chain links TRBV5-1 to TRBJ2-7, with TRBD2 matching over 13 bases. The CDR3 spans 16 residues. With 2 bases clipped from V and 4 bases from J, the junction kept 6 bases outside the gene matches. CDR1 and CDR2 (germline): SGHRS, YFSETQ. The CDR3 sequence: CASSFTSGRAGYEQYF. The CDR3 nucleotides are TGCGCCAGCAGCTTCACTAGCGGGAGGGCCGGGTACGAGCAGTACTTC.

This clonotype was detected only a few times. This may be a read error, as it is one base from a much larger clone. The gene calls are TRBV6-6 and TRBJ2-3; a weak D match, TRBD1 (5 bases). Germline CDR1 MNHNY, CDR2 SVGAGI (reference sequence). The CDR3 covers 13 residues. The DNA of the CDR3 is TGTGTCAGCAGGGTACAGGGCACAGATACGCAGTATTTT. Amino acid sequence: CVSRVQGTDTQYF.

The V call is TRBV29-1, the J call TRBJ2-5; D may be TRBD2 (5 bases). The V end was cut by 3 bases, the J end by 9 bases, with 17 bases between. The CDR3 is made up of 13 amino acids. Germline V CDR1 and CDR2: SQVTM, ANQGSEA. This CDR3 is CSVDVDNKEAQYF. CDR3 DNA sequence: TGCAGCGTTGACGTCGATAATAAGGAGGCCCAGTACTTC.

The chain joins TRBV11-2 to TRBJ2-7, with 8 bases matching TRBD2. Germline values: CDR1 SGHAT, CDR2 FQNNGV. Germline trimming cut 10 bases from V and 0 bases from J; bases unmatched to any gene: 14. CDR3 length equals 16 residues. DNA of the CDR3: TGTGCCATCAGACCCCGGCGGGGGGATGGCTCCTACGAGCAGTACTTC. Translating it yields CAIRPRRGDGSYEQYF.

The CDR3 nucleotides read TGTGCCAGCAGTGCTGGTTCAGGGATGAATTCACCCCTCCACTTT. This translates into CASSAGSGMNSPLHF. This sequence joins TRBV7-8 and TRBJ1-6, with D possibly TRBD1 on 5 matching bases. The CDR3 is 15 amino acids. V lost 6 bases to trimming and J lost 7 bases, with 16 bases between them. Germline CDR1 is SGHVS and CDR2 is FQNEAQ. The full variable domain, rest sourced from reference TRBV7-8 and TRBJ1-6, is GAGVSQSPRYKVAKRGQDVALRCDPISGHVSLFWYQQALGQGPEFLTYFQNEAQLDKSGLPSDRFFAERPEGSVSTLKIQRTQQEDSAVYLCASSAGSGMNSPLHFGNGTRLTVT.

Of note for this clonotype: This clone may be a read error of a much larger clone one base away. The chain couples TRBV28 to TRBJ2-7, with 11 positions matching TRBD1. This CDR3 has 16 amino acids. The V gene's germline CDR1 is MDHEN and CDR2 SYDVKM. V lost 0 bases to trimming and J lost 1 base; unmatched junction nucleotides: 2. CDR3 residues: CASSLWGQGVSYEQYF. The CDR3 DNA reads TGTGCCAGCAGTTTATGGGGACAGGGGGTTTCCTACGAGCAGTACTTC. Together with reference TRBV28 and TRBJ2-7, the CDR3 gives the full variable domain: DVKVTQSSRYLVKRTGEKVFLECVQDMDHENMFWYRQDPGLGLRLIYFSYDVKMKEKGDIPEGYSVSREKKERFSLILESASTNQTSMYLCASSLWGQGVSYEQYFGPGTRLTVT.

The V and J genes are TRBV12-3 or TRBV12-4 and TRBJ1-2, with D hard to call. V lost 6 bases, J lost 4 bases, and 9 bases lay in between. The length of the CDR3 is 12 residues. For the CDR3, the DNA is TGTGCCAGCAGCCGCGTGGGCTATGGCTACACCTTC. This translates into CASSRVGYGYTF.

To note about this clonotype: A read error is likely, as this CDR3 ends without the conserved phenylalanine or tryptophan. The rearrangement uses TRBV10-3 and TRBJ1-1, with TRBD1 as a possible D gene (5 bases). This CDR3 region has 15 residues. V dropped 5 bases and J dropped 3 bases, with 16 bases sitting between them. From germline, CDR1 is ENHRY and CDR2 SYGVKD. The DNA of the CDR3 is TGTGCCATCAGTATCTTAGGGCAGGGCGACACTGAAGCTTTCCTT. It is translated as CAISILGQGDTEAFL.

This clonotype was seen ten or more times. This chain joins TRBV5-1 and TRBJ2-2; 7 nucleotides line up with TRBD2. The CDR3 consists of 17 residues. V shed 3 bases, J shed 1 base, and the junction held 9 bases outside the gene matches. CDR1 and CDR2 (germline): SGHRS, YFSETQ. The CDR3 region has the DNA TGCGCCAGCAGCTCGTCCTCTAGCGGCCGGAACACCGGGGAGCTGTTTTTT. Amino acid sequence: CASSSSSSGRNTGELFF.

A few counts support this clonotype. The chain links TRBV6-2 or TRBV6-3 to TRBJ1-1; tentative D call: TRBD1 (6 bases). The CDR3 consists of 13 residues. CDR1 MNHEY and CDR2 SVGEGT come from the germline V gene. Trimming removed 5 bases at V and 6 bases at J, with 13 bases between. Here the CDR3 reads CASSKGVVAEAFF. The DNA for the CDR3 is TGTGCCAGCAGTAAGGGGGTAGTGGCTGAAGCTTTCTTT.

This clonotype was observed at least ten times. This rearrangement joins TRBV6-1 to TRBJ2-1; D not certain. This CDR3 spans 16 amino acids. Trimming left V 2 bases short and J 0 bases short, with 11 bases between. CDR1 MNHNS and CDR2 SASEGT come from the germline V gene. The CDR3 DNA reads as TGTGCCAGCAGTGAAAGGGCATACTACTCCTACAATGAGCAGTTCTTC. It encodes CASSERAYYSYNEQFF.

As regards this clonotype: One junction end disagrees with the germline gene, perhaps due to a read error. V is TRBV4-2 and J is TRBJ2-7, with 8 bases that match TRBD2. The V gene's germline CDR1 is LGHNA and CDR2 YNFKEQ. The CDR3 length is 16 residues. CDR3 residues: CASSQVGTSGSYVQYF. The DNA of the CDR3 is TGTGCCAGCAGCCAAGTTGGGACTAGTGGATCCTACGTGCAGTACTTC.